These 20 T cell receptor beta chains were all obtained from the same sample, sequenced in a study of vaccination and CD4 T cells after COVID-19. Cultured CD4+ T cells had their DNA profiled by the Oncomine TCR Beta short-read assay. TCRdb processed the PCR reads anew with MiXCR; each CDR3 protein has one entry. The repertoire holds about 4,900 distinct CDR3 sequences, with roughly 28% as singletons. The treatment denotes: roughly 10-day PBMC culture with coronavirus spike peptide pools or control peptides (ViraFEST assay). According to the study, CD4+ T cells from the unexposed donor were gathered ahead of the COVID-19 pandemic (2011-2018). What these receptors recognize is not known. The sequencing input was CD4+ T cells from blood, cultured in vitro. Source of these receptors: a human donor in good health.

This clonotype is deemed medium-sized. The chain has TRBV20-1 and TRBJ1-5; the D is unclear. CDR3 length equals 12 residues. The germline V and J ends were trimmed by 3 bases and 4 bases, with 7 bases remaining between them. Looked up from germline, CDR1 is DFQATT and CDR2 is SNEGSKA (reference sequence). The CDR3 DNA reads TGCAGTGCTAGGACCACTAATCAGCCCCAGCATTTT. Amino acids: CSARTTNQPQHF.

This clonotype is labeled medium-sized. The chain employs TRBV20-1 and TRBJ1-1; D gene unclear. CDR1 is DFQATT, CDR2 SNEGSKA, per germline (reference sequence). V lost 0 bases and J lost 6, with 5 bases in between. CDR3 length: 11 residues. CDR3 bases: TGCAGTGCTAGAGATAAATCTGAAGCTTTCTTT. It specifies CSARDKSEAFF.

The chain uses TRBV19 and TRBJ1-2, with 7 bases aligning to TRBD1. Germline trimming cut 6 bases from V and 3 bases from J; bases unmatched to any gene: 10. There are 15 residues in the CDR3. Germline CDR1 reads LNHDA; CDR2 reads SQIVND (reference sequence). Written as DNA, the CDR3 is TGTGCCAGTAGGACGACAGGGTCCCTGTACTATGGCTACACCTTC. Translation: CASRTTGSLYYGYTF.

This clonotype was found a few times. This chain links TRBV7-9 with TRBJ2-7; no clear D gene. Trimming pared 4 bases from V and 0 bases from J, leaving 4 bases between. The germline V gene has CDR1 SEHNR and CDR2 FQNEAQ (reference sequence). This CDR3 has 12 residues. CDR3 nucleotides: TGTGCCAGCAGCTCTACCTCCTACGAGCAGTACTTC. Translating gives CASSSTSYEQYF. The variable domain in full, completed from reference TRBV7-9 and TRBJ2-7, reads DTGVSQNPRHKITKRGQNVTFRCDPISEHNRLYWYRQTLGQGPEFLTYFQNEAQLEKSRLLSDRFSAERPKGSFSTLEIQRTEQGDSAMYLCASSSTSYEQYFGPGTRLTVT.

In this sample, this clonotype turned up a few times. V gene TRBV29-1 combines with J gene TRBJ1-1; D not certain. Deletions cut 6 bases from V and 0 bases from J, with 11 bases between. CDR1 SQVTM and CDR2 ANQGSEA come from the germline V gene. CDR3 length: 13 amino acids. The CDR3 region is CSVQGRLNTEAFF. The CDR3 DNA sequence: TGCAGCGTGCAAGGACGGCTGAACACTGAAGCTTTCTTT.

This clonotype has only a few counts. The chain recombines TRBV7-7 with TRBJ2-3; D possibly matches TRBD1 or TRBD2 (6 bases each). The V gene's germline CDR1 is SSHAT and CDR2 FNYEAQ (reference sequence). With 1 base removed from V and 9 bases from J, the gap between germline ends came to 11 bases. The CDR3 runs to 13 residues. This CDR3 reads CASSLGTGGTQYF. DNA of the CDR3: TGTGCCAGCAGCTTAGGCACCGGGGGCACGCAGTATTTT.

This clonotype turned up a few times. The J gene is TRBJ1-5, the V gene TRBV19; D is unclear. Germline values: CDR1 LNHDA, CDR2 SQIVND (reference sequence). V was trimmed by 3 bases and J by 0 bases, leaving 9 bases between them. This CDR3 contains 15 residues. In nucleotides, the CDR3 is TGTGCCAGTAGTATTATGGGATATAGCAATCAGCCCCAGCATTTT. It is translated as CASSIMGYSNQPQHF.

The chain couples TRBV6-1 to TRBJ2-5; perhaps D is TRBD1 or TRBD2 (6 bases each). Trimming cost V 7 bases and J 4 bases, with 16 bases left between them. The CDR3 totals 14 residues. CDR1 and CDR2 from the germline V gene are MNHNS and SASEGT. For the CDR3, the DNA is TGTGCCAGCACCGGGGGCGGTCCAGGAGAGACCCAGTACTTC. Translating it yields CASTGGGPGETQYF.

This chain links TRBV20-1 with TRBJ1-1; D possibly corresponds to TRBD1 (6 bases). V was pared by 2 bases and J by 8 bases, with 18 bases between. Germline loops: CDR1 DFQATT, CDR2 SNEGSKA (reference sequence). CDR3 size: 14 residues. DNA for the CDR3: TGCAGTGCTAGACGAACCGAGGGGGGACTGGAAGCTTTCTTT. Amino acid sequence: CSARRTEGGLEAFF.

This clonotype was seen more than once but under ten times. The chain joins TRBV20-1 to TRBJ2-5, with D tentatively TRBD2 (5 bases). The CDR3 is 12 residues long. V gave up 5 bases and J gave up 1 base, with 8 bases separating them. Germline CDR1 and CDR2: DFQATT and SNEGSKA (reference sequence). The CDR3 region is CSARTPQETQYF. The CDR3, as DNA: TGCAGTGCTCGGACTCCCCAAGAGACCCAGTACTTC.

V gene TRBV6-5 combines with J gene TRBJ1-1; D is unresolved. Between the trimmed V and J ends, which lost 2 bases and 3 bases, there was a span of 7 bases. The CDR3 totals 13 residues. The V gene's germline CDR1 is MNHEY and CDR2 SVGAGI. CDR3 in amino acids: CASSYGKDTEAFF. Here the CDR3 DNA reads TGTGCCAGCAGTTACGGGAAGGACACTGAAGCTTTCTTT.

Judged by abundance, this clonotype is large (0.1 to 1%). The CDR3 bases are TGTGCCAGCACTCCAGGGACAGGGAGGTTCTACGAGCAGTACTTC. Protein sequence: CASTPGTGRFYEQYF. The rearrangement uses TRBV5-4 and TRBJ2-7; the match to TRBD1 covers 9 bases. Unmatched junction bases numbered 10, after V lost 6 bases and J lost 3 bases. The CDR3 runs 15 residues. Germline V lookup: CDR1 SGHNT, CDR2 YYREEE (reference sequence).

The sample holds a few counts of this clonotype. This chain joins TRBV19 and TRBJ1-1, with TRBD1 matching over 8 bases. V was pared by 7 bases and J by 6 bases, with 16 bases of the junction left unmatched. CDR3 size: 16 residues. From germline, CDR1 is LNHDA and CDR2 SQIVND (reference sequence). Written as DNA, the CDR3 is TGTGCCAGTAATTGGGGGCAGCCAAGACAGGGGCCTGAAGCTTTCTTT. It codes for CASNWGQPRQGPEAFF.

This clonotype was counted between two and nine times. The genes are TRBV7-8 and TRBJ1-5; maybe TRBD1 (5 bases). The CDR3 length is 16 residues. V lost 1 base to trimming and J lost 0 bases, with 10 bases between them. Germline V gene lookup returns CDR1 SGHVS and CDR2 FQNEAQ. CDR3 residues: CASSLVEGYSNQPQHF. CDR3 in DNA: TGTGCCAGCAGCTTAGTTGAGGGGTATAGCAATCAGCCCCAGCATTTT.

This sequence joins TRBV6-1 and TRBJ1-5; possible D gene TRBD1, 6 bases. CDR3 length: 16 residues. The germline CDR1 and CDR2 sequences are MNHNS and SASEGT. Trimming removed 8 bases at V and 3 bases at J, with 20 bases between. The CDR3 protein is CASLETGSIDNQPQHF. CDR3 DNA: TGTGCCAGCCTTGAAACAGGGTCAATTGACAATCAGCCCCAGCATTTT.

The rearrangement uses TRBV12-3 or TRBV12-4 and TRBJ2-1; 9 nucleotides line up with TRBD2. V trimming: 6 bases; J trimming: 5 bases; junction bases outside the gene matches: 17. The CDR3 extends over 18 amino acids. CDR3 residues: CASRPAGKRGDAHNEQFF. CDR3 bases: TGTGCCAGCAGACCTGCTGGGAAGCGGGGGGACGCGCACAATGAGCAGTTCTTC.

The V and J genes are TRBV5-1 and TRBJ1-2; D is unresolved. Looked up from germline, CDR1 is SGHRS and CDR2 is YFSETQ. This CDR3 contains 13 residues. Trimming took off 2 bases at V and 10 bases at J, with 15 bases between the two ends. The CDR3 loop reads CASSLGGNFNYTF. The CDR3, as DNA: TGCGCCAGCAGCTTAGGAGGGAACTTTAACTACACCTTC.

In its sample, this clonotype was seen a few times. The V gene is TRBV6-1, the J gene TRBJ1-2, with 9 positions matching TRBD1. V lost 6 bases, J lost 4 bases, and 9 bases stayed unmatched. This CDR3 has 15 amino acids. Germline CDR1 and CDR2: MNHNS and SASEGT. CDR3 nucleotides: TGTGCCAGCAGCCGAATACAGGGGGCCCCCTATGGCTACACCTTC. This sequence encodes CASSRIQGAPYGYTF.

This clonotype was seen a handful of times. The chain recombines TRBV19 with TRBJ1-5; D is ambiguous. This CDR3 is 18 amino acids long. V was shortened by 3 bases and J by 3 bases, with 21 bases between the two germline ends. The V gene's germline CDR1 is LNHDA and CDR2 SQIVND (reference sequence). The DNA for the CDR3 is TGTGCCAGTAGTATCATAATCGTGGGTCGACGGGACAATCAGCCCCAGCATTTT. Translating gives CASSIIIVGRRDNQPQHF.

By sample fraction, this clonotype is large. The DNA of the CDR3 is TGTGCCAGCAGCTTAGGTGGGGGGGATGAAAAACTGTTTTTT. Its translation: CASSLGGGDEKLFF. The V and J genes are TRBV7-6 and TRBJ1-4, with TRBD1 as a possible D gene (5 bases). Germline CDR1 reads SGHVS; CDR2 reads FNYEAQ. The ends were cut back, 1 base at V and 6 bases at J, with 9 bases in the middle. The CDR3 covers 14 residues.